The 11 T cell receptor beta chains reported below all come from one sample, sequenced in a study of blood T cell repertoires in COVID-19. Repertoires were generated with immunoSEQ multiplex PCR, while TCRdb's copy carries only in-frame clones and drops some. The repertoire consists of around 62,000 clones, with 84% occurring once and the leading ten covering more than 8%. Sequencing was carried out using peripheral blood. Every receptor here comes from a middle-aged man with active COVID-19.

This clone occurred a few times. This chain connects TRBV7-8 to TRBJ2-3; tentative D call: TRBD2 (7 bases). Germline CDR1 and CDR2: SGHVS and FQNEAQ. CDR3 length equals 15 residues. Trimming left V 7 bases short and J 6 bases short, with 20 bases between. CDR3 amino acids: CASKGPGGPADTQYF. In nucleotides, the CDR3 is TGTGCCAGCAAGGGACCCGGGGGGCCGGCCGATACGCAGTATTTT.

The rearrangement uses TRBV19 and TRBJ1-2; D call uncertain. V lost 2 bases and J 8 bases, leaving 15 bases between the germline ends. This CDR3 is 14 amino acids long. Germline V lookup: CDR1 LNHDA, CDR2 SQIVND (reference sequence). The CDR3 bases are TGTGCCAGTAGTATATTCGGCAGGTCGCTCGGCTACACCTTC. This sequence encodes CASSIFGRSLGYTF.

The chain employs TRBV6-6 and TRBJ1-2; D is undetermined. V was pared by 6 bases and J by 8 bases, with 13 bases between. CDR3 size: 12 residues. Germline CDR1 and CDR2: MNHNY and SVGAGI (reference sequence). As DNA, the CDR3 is TGTGCCAGCAGGGCGGAGCCCGGGGGCTACACCTTC. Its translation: CASRAEPGGYTF.

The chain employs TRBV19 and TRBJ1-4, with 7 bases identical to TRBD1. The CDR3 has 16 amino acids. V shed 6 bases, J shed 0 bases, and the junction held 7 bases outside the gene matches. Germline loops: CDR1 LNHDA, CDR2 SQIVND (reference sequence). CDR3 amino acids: CASSRDSRTTNEKLFF. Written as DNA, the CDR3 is TGTGCCAGTAGCAGGGACAGCAGGACAACTAATGAAAAACTGTTTTTT.

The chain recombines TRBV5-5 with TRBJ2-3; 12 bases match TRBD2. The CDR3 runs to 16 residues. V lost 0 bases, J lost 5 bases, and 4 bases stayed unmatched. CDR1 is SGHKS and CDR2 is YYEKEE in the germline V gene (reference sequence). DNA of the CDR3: TGTGCCAGCAGCTTGGAAGGACTAGCGGGAAAAGATACGCAGTATTTT. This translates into CASSLEGLAGKDTQYF.

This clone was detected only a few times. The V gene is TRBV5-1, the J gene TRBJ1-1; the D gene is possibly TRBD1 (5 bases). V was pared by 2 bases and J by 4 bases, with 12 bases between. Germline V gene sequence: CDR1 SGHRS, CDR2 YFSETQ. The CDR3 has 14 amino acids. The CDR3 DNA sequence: TGCGCCAGCAGCTTTGTAGGGGACTTCACTGAAGCTTTCTTT. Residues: CASSFVGDFTEAFF.

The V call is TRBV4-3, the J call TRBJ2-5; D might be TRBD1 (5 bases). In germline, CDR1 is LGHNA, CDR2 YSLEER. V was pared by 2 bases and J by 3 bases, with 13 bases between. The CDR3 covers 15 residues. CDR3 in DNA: TGCGCCAGCAGCCAATCTGACAGCCGAAAAGAGACCCAGTACTTC. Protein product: CASSQSDSRKETQYF.

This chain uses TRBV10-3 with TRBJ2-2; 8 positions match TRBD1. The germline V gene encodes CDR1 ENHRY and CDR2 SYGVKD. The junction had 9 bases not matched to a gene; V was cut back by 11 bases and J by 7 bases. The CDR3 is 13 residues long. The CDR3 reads CASRTGTGGELFF. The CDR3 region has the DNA TGTGCCTCCAGGACGGGGACAGGCGGGGAGCTGTTTTTT.

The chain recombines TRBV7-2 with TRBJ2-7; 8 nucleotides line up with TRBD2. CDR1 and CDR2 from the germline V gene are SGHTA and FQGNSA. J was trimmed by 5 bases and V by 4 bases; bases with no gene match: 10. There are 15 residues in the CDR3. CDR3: CASSSPTSGSNEQYF. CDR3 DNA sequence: TGTGCCAGCAGCTCCCCCACTAGCGGCAGTAACGAGCAGTACTTC. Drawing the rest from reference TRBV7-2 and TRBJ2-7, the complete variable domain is GAGVSQSPSNKVTEKGKDVELRCDPISGHTALYWYRQSLGQGLEFLIYFQGNSAPDKSGLPSDRFSAERTGGSVSTLTIQRTQQEDSAVYLCASSSPTSGSNEQYFGPGTRLTVT.

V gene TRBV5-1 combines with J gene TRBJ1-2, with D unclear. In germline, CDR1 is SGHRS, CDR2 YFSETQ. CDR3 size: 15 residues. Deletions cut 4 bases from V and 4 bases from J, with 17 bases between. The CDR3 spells CASSLTGGFGYGYTF. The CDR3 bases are TGCGCCAGCAGCCTGACCGGAGGGTTCGGCTATGGCTACACCTTC.

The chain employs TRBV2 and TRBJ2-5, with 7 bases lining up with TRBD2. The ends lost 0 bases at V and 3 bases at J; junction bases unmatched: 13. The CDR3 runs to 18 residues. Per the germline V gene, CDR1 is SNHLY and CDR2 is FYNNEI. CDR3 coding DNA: TGTGCCAGCAGTGAAGCGCTTCGGGATAGCGGGCACGAAGAGACCCAGTACTTC. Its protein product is CASSEALRDSGHEETQYF.